The TCR beta chain described here comes from a study of shared clonotypes between healthy human individuals. Study observations and caveats: Clonotypes not shared had lower generation probabilities than those common to all four donors. Sequencing of the sorted subsets was shown by rarefaction to be incomplete despite large depth.

Clones were sequenced by immunoSEQ multiplex PCR, and TCRdb holds only the in-frame ones, with some missing. Of 2.3 million or so clones in the sample, 93% were seen once. The donors were all Caucasian adults (living in Nashville, Tennessee). Worth noting for this clone: Its antigen is not known.

V gave up 0 bases and J gave up 4 bases, with 10 bases separating them. The CDR3 length is 15 residues. Germline V gene lookup returns CDR1 MNHNS and CDR2 SASEGT. The specimen was naive CD4+ T cells from PBMCs. As to subset: CD45RA+ positively selected. This clonotype was sampled from a man in his late teens or twenties in good health. Some clones in this sample may be carry-over from other donors' samples. The chain is built from TRBV6-1 and TRBJ1-5, with D uncertain. CDR3: CASSEAGLQNQPQHF. CDR3 nucleotides: TGTGCCAGCAGTGAAGCCGGGCTGCAAAATCAGCCCCAGCATTTT.